This T cell receptor (beta chain) emerged from a study of T cells after yellow fever vaccination. This clonotype was seen only a few times. Its antigen is still unknown. TCRdb called the 5' RACE reads again in MiXCR, with one record for every CDR3 protein. The sample records 300,000 to 450,000 distinct CDR3 sequences, under 7.5% being singletons. The CDR3 is 16 amino acids. Study findings and constraints: Most primary-vaccination clones recurred post-booster (around 95% CD4, over 70% CD8).

This sample comprised PBMCs, obtained 5 days after the yellow fever booster vaccination. This receptor was taken from a man aged 25-45 years who received the YFV17D yellow fever vaccine. The V call is TRBV21-1, the J call TRBJ2-2; TRBD1 is taken as the D call from the table, unchecked against the DNA. TRBV21-1 is shown as a pseudogene. The CDR3 DNA is TGTGCCAGCAGCAAAGAGGGGACAGCCAACACCGGGGAGCTGTTTTTT. Protein product: CASSKEGTANTGELFF.